This T cell receptor (beta chain) is drawn from a study of CD8 T cells in Susac syndrome. The CDR3 runs 15 residues. Germline V lookup: CDR1 SGHRS, CDR2 YFSETQ. Trimming pared 0 bases from V and 4 bases from J, leaving 10 bases between. Blood CD8+ and CD4+ T cells underwent high-throughput TCR beta sequencing. While CD8+ and CD4+ T cells were isolated negatively, TEMRA cells were enriched by FACS. Random hexamers were used to reverse transcribe an amount of roughly 0.45 to 1 ug RNA. TCR beta CDR3 was amplified by immunoSEQ multiplex PCR. This amplification extended across 54 Vbeta and 13 Jbeta segments. TCRdb independently ran MiXCR on the immunoSEQ multiplex PCR reads; one entry per CDR3 protein. Seen here are 150,000 to 200,000 distinct CDR3 sequences, approximately 94% observed once, and the top ten hold 0.085% to 0.095%.

V and J are TRBV5-1 and TRBJ2-2; TRBD2 is a possible D gene (5 bases). The receptor was derived from a human donor with multiple sclerosis. The sequencing sample was made of CD4+ T cells from PBMCs. CDR3 region: CASSLEVGGTGELFF. DNA for the CDR3: TGCGCCAGCAGCTTGGAGGTAGGAGGCACCGGGGAGCTGTTTTTT.